This is a list of T cell receptor beta chains from one sample in a study of blood T cell repertoires in COVID-19. Method: immunoSEQ multiplex PCR; TCRdb's copy keeps in-frame clones and lacks some. The table lists around 200,000 clones, approximately 80% of them singletons. Sequencing was carried out using peripheral blood. These TCRs come from a woman aged 40-49 years with COVID-19, enrolled during active disease. CDR3s include the opening cysteine and the closing phenylalanine or tryptophan. D genes are given only for firm matches. Size values are once, few and many counts, or a class for expanded clones, and some rows have none.

v_call	d_call	clone_size	j_call	cdr3_aa	cdr3_nt
TRBV6-5	TRBD2	.	TRBJ2-1	CASSYRAGGRDEQFF	TGTGCCAGCAGTTACCGCGCGGGGGGGCGCGATGAGCAGTTCTTC
TRBV5-1	TRBD1	.	TRBJ2-1	CASNDRVSYNEQFF	TGCGCCAGCAACGACAGGGTATCCTACAATGAGCAGTTCTTC
TRBV7-3	TRBD2	.	TRBJ2-1	CASSFETSRNEQFF	TGTGCCAGCAGCTTCGAGACTAGCAGGAATGAGCAGTTCTTC
TRBV24-1	TRBD1	.	TRBJ1-1	CATSETGNHHTEAFF	TGTGCCACCAGTGAGACAGGGAATCATCACACTGAAGCTTTCTTT
TRBV7-9	.	.	TRBJ1-1	CASSLRTGMNTEAFF	TGTGCCAGCAGCCTCAGGACGGGGATGAACACTGAAGCTTTCTTT
TRBV12-3/TRBV12-4	.	.	TRBJ2-1	CASQRSNEQFF	TGTGCCAGCCAGAGGAGCAATGAGCAGTTCTTC
TRBV11-2	TRBD1	.	TRBJ1-4	CASSGYRDRGNEKLFF	TGTGCCAGCAGCGGATACCGGGACAGGGGTAATGAAAAACTGTTTTTT
TRBV28	TRBD2	.	TRBJ2-1	CASSLGIREGEQFF	TGTGCCAGCAGTTTAGGAATCCGGGAGGGGGAGCAGTTCTTC
TRBV2	.	.	TRBJ2-7	CASRGGYGVWSYEQYF	TGTGCCAGCAGAGGGGGATACGGCGTCTGGTCCTACGAGCAGTACTTC
TRBV5-8	.	.	TRBJ1-1	CASRYRAGGTEAFF	TGTGCCAGCAGGTACAGGGCCGGAGGCACTGAAGCTTTCTTT
TRBV9	TRBD1	.	TRBJ1-6	CASSAGDRDHSPLHF	TGTGCCAGCAGCGCAGGGGACAGGGACCATTCACCCCTCCACTTT
TRBV6-4	.	.	TRBJ2-3	CASSERGTQYF	TGTGCCAGCAGTGAAAGGGGGACGCAGTATTTT
TRBV6-4	.	.	TRBJ2-6	CASSDSGSSGANVLTF	TGTGCCAGCAGTGACTCAGGGAGCTCTGGGGCCAACGTCCTGACTTTC
TRBV19	TRBD1	.	TRBJ2-7	CASTPTGGTYEQYF	TGTGCCAGTACCCCGACAGGGGGTACCTACGAGCAGTACTTC
TRBV25-1	.	.	TRBJ2-4	CASREGLSIQYF	TGTGCCAGCAGAGAGGGATTGAGCATTCAGTACTTC
TRBV2	.	.	TRBJ2-7	CASSEPTMGEQYF	TGTGCCAGCAGTGAACCGACAATGGGCGAGCAGTACTTC
TRBV5-4	TRBD1	.	TRBJ1-1	CASSPPGTGYTEAFF	TGTGCCAGCAGCCCTCCGGGGACAGGTTACACTGAAGCTTTCTTT
TRBV12-5	.	once	TRBJ1-5	CASGVDYDIPNQPQHF	TGTGCTAGTGGGGTTGACTATGACATCCCCAATCAGCCCCAGCATTTT
TRBV5-1	TRBD2	.	TRBJ2-2	CASSPGLAGAVSGELFF	TGCGCCAGCAGCCCCGGACTAGCGGGAGCGGTATCCGGGGAGCTGTTTTTT
TRBV3-1/TRBV3-2	.	.	TRBJ2-7	CASSQDASRLIHEQYF	TGTGCCAGCAGCCAAGATGCTAGTCGACTGATCCACGAGCAGTACTTC
TRBV4-2	.	.	TRBJ1-5	CASSQDGSQPQHF	TGTGCCAGCAGCCAAGATGGCAGTCAGCCCCAGCATTTT
TRBV19	.	.	TRBJ1-1	CASSILGATEAFF	TGTGCCAGTAGTATCTTGGGGGCCACTGAAGCTTTCTTT
TRBV6-1	TRBD2	.	TRBJ2-1	CASSELGGSSFWEQFF	TGTGCCAGCAGTGAATTGGGCGGGAGCTCTTTTTGGGAGCAGTTCTTC
TRBV2	TRBD1	.	TRBJ1-4	CASERDRESNEKLFF	TGTGCCAGTGAGCGAGACAGGGAGTCTAATGAAAAACTGTTTTTT
TRBV5-4	TRBD2	few	TRBJ2-1	CASSSRTSGGAGREQFF	TGTGCCAGCAGCTCCCGGACTAGCGGGGGGGCGGGTCGTGAGCAGTTCTTC
TRBV10-2	.	.	TRBJ1-1	CASSETGSQRAFF	TGCGCCAGCAGTGAGACAGGGTCCCAACGAGCTTTCTTT
TRBV2	.	once	TRBJ1-3	CASSPLRRVSGNTIYF	TGTGCCAGCAGTCCACTCAGGAGGGTCTCTGGAAACACCATATATTTT
TRBV6-1	.	.	TRBJ2-4	CASSDRGTKNIQYF	TGTGCCAGCAGTGACCGCGGAACCAAAAACATTCAGTACTTC
TRBV5-6	.	once	TRBJ1-6	CASSFWPGYNSPLHF	TGTGCCAGCAGCTTCTGGCCTGGTTATAATTCACCCCTCCACTTT
TRBV18	TRBD1	few	TRBJ2-2	CASSPGTGSNTGELFF	TGTGCCAGCTCACCCGGGACAGGCAGTAACACCGGGGAGCTGTTTTTT
TRBV19	.	few	TRBJ2-3	CASSDRVGGPTDTQYF	TGTGCCAGTAGTGACCGGGTGGGGGGGCCCACAGATACGCAGTATTTT
TRBV3-1/TRBV3-2	.	once	TRBJ2-5	CASSATGETQYF	TGTGCCAGCAGCGCTACCGGTGAGACCCAGTACTTC
TRBV4-1	TRBD2	.	TRBJ2-3	CASSLLAGGTDTQYF	TGCGCCAGCAGCCTACTAGCGGGGGGGACAGATACGCAGTATTTT
TRBV24-1	.	.	TRBJ2-2	CATSDVGVTGELFF	TGTGCCACCAGTGATGTAGGGGTCACCGGGGAGCTGTTTTTT
TRBV27	.	.	TRBJ1-5	CATWGGTYSNQPQHF	TGTGCCACTTGGGGGGGGACTTATAGCAATCAGCCCCAGCATTTT
TRBV6-5	TRBD1	.	TRBJ1-5	CASRRQGWDQPQHF	TGTGCCAGCAGAAGACAGGGGTGGGATCAGCCCCAGCATTTT
TRBV5-1	TRBD2	.	TRBJ2-5	CASSLISGAMGETQYF	TGCGCCAGCAGCTTAATTAGCGGGGCGATGGGGGAGACCCAGTACTTC
TRBV4-1	.	once	TRBJ2-1	CASSQVRGGVNNEQFF	TGCGCCAGCAGCCAAGTCCGAGGGGGGGTTAACAATGAGCAGTTCTTC
TRBV27	TRBD1	.	TRBJ2-3	CASSKGTASSTDTQYF	TGTGCCAGCAGTAAAGGGACAGCGTCTTCCACAGATACGCAGTATTTT
TRBV11-2	TRBD2	.	TRBJ2-3	CASSLDLLAGGQVTQYF	TGTGCCAGCAGCTTAGATCTACTAGCGGGGGGGCAAGTTACGCAGTATTTT
TRBV24-1	TRBD1	few	TRBJ2-1	CATSDPQARDRRYNEQFF	TGTGCCACCAGTGATCCTCAGGCCCGGGACAGGCGTTACAATGAGCAGTTCTTC
TRBV29-1	.	.	TRBJ2-5	CSAGWRGETQYF	TGCAGCGCCGGTTGGAGGGGAGAGACCCAGTACTTC
TRBV3-1/TRBV3-2	TRBD1	.	TRBJ1-2	CASSQATPTGAGGYTF	TGTGCCAGCAGCCAGGCGACCCCAACAGGGGCTGGGGGCTACACCTTC
TRBV25-1	.	.	TRBJ1-6	CASSLDLTLHF	TGTGCCAGCAGTCTAGACCTCACCCTCCACTTT
TRBV7-9	TRBD2	.	TRBJ2-1	CASSWASGDNEQFF	TGTGCCAGCAGCTGGGCTAGCGGAGACAATGAGCAGTTCTTC
TRBV24-1	TRBD1	.	TRBJ1-2	CATSDHTGEGYTF	TGTGCCACCAGTGATCATACAGGGGAAGGCTACACCTTC
TRBV3-1/TRBV3-2	.	.	TRBJ1-4	CASSQLWAGVNEKLFF	TGTGCCAGCAGCCAATTGTGGGCCGGGGTTAATGAAAAACTGTTTTTT
TRBV6-2/TRBV6-3	.	.	TRBJ1-2	CASSYSAGLTGYTF	TGTGCCAGCAGTTACTCGGCAGGGCTTACTGGCTACACCTTC
TRBV2	.	.	TRBJ1-6	CASSAGMGSPLHF	TGTGCCAGCAGTGCGGGGATGGGGTCACCCCTCCACTTT
TRBV19	TRBD2	.	TRBJ2-1	CASSRWGLAGVRGNEQFF	TGTGCCAGTAGTAGGTGGGGGCTAGCGGGAGTCCGCGGGAATGAGCAGTTCTTC
TRBV7-9	.	.	TRBJ1-6	CASSLSGTRDVDSPLHF	TGTGCCAGCAGCTTATCGGGGACGCGGGACGTCGATTCACCCCTCCACTTT
TRBV10-1	.	.	TRBJ1-5	CASETGGFNQPQHF	TGCGCCAGCGAGACAGGAGGCTTCAATCAGCCCCAGCATTTT
TRBV5-5	TRBD1	.	TRBJ1-2	CASSLSPGQGSYGYTF	TGTGCCAGCAGCTTATCCCCGGGACAGGGATCCTATGGCTACACCTTC
TRBV19	TRBD2	.	TRBJ2-1	CASSTGLAGGYNEQFF	TGTGCCAGTAGTACTGGACTAGCGGGGGGCTACAATGAGCAGTTCTTC